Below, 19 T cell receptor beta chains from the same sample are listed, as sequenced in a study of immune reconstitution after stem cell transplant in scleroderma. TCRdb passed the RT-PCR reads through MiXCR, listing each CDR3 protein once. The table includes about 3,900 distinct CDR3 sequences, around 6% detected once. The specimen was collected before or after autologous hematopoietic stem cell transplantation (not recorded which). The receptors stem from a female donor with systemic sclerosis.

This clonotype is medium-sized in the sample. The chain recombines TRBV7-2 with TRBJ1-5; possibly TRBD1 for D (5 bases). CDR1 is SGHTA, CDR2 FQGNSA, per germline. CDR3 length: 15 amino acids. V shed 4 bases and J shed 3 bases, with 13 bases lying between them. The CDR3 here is CASSSAGSPNQPQHF. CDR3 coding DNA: TGTGCCAGCAGCTCGGCAGGGTCCCCCAATCAGCCCCAGCATTTT.

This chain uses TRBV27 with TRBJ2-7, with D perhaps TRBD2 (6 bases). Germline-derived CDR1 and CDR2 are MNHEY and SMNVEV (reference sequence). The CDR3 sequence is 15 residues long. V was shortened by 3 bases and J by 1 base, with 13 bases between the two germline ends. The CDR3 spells CASSFDSRGSYEQYF. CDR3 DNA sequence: TGTGCCAGCAGTTTCGACAGCCGGGGGTCCTACGAGCAGTACTTC.

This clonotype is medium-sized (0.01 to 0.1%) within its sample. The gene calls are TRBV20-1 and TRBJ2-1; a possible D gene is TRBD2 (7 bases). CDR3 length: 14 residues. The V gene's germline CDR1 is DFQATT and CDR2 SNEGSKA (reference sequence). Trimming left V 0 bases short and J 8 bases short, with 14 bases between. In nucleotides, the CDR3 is TGCAGTGCTAGAGATCCGGGGGGCAGTGATGAGCAGTTCTTC. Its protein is CSARDPGGSDEQFF.

CDR3 loop: CASSLPGTGETEAFF. CDR3 bases: TGTGCCAGCAGCTTGCCAGGGACAGGGGAGACTGAAGCTTTCTTT. J is TRBJ1-1 and V is TRBV5-6, with TRBD1 identical over 10 bases. This CDR3 comprises 15 residues. V lost 1 base and J lost 5; bases outside the gene matches: 5. Germline V CDR1 and CDR2: SGHDT, YYEEEE.

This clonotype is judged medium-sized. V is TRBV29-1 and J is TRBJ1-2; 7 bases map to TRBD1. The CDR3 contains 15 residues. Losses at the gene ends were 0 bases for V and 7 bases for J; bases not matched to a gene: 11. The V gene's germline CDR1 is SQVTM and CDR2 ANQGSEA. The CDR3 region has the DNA TGCAGCGTTGAAGAATGGGTTGCCCAGGGGGGTGGCTACACCTTC. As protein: CSVEEWVAQGGGYTF.

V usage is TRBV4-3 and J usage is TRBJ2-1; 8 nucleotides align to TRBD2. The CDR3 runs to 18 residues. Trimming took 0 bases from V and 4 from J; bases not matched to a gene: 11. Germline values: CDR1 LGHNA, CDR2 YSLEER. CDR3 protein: CASSQDTGTRSLYNEQFF. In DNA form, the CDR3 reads TGCGCCAGCAGCCAAGACACCGGGACTAGATCCCTATACAATGAGCAGTTCTTC.

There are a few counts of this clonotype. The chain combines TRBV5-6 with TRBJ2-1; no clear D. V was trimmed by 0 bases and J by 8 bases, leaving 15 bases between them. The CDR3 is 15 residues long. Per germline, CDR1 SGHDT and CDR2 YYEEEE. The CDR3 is CASSLAPRSNDEQFF. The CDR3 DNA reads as TGTGCCAGCAGCTTGGCCCCTAGGAGTAATGATGAGCAGTTCTTC. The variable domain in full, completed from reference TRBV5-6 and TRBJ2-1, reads DAGVTQSPTHLIKTRGQQVTLRCSPKSGHDTVSWYQQALGQGPQFIFQYYEEEERQRGNFPDRFSGHQFPNYSSELNVNALLLGDSALYLCASSLAPRSNDEQFFGPGTRLTVL.

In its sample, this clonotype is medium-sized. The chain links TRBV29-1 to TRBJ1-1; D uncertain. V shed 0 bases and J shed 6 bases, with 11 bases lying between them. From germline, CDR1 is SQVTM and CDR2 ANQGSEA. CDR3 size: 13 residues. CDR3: CSVEDLWAPEAFF. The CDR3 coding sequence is TGCAGCGTTGAAGATCTGTGGGCCCCTGAAGCTTTCTTT.

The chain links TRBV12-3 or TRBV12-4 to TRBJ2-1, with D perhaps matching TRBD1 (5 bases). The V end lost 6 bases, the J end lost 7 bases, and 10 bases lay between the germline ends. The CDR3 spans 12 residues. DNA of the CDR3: TGTGCCAGCAGACAGGACAAGAATGAGCAGTTCTTC. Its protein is CASRQDKNEQFF.

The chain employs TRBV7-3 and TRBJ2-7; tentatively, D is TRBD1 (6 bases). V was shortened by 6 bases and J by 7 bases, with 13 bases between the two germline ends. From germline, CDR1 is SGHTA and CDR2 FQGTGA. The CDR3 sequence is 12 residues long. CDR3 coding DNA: TGTGCCAGCAGTACAGGGTCTGGGGAGCAGTACTTC. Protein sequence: CASSTGSGEQYF.

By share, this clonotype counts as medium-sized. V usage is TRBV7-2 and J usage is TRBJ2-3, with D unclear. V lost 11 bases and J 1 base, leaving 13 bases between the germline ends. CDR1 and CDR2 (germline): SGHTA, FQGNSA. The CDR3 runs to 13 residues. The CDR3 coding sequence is TGTGCCGGCACCGGGCCACGCACAGATACGCAGTATTTT. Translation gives CAGTGPRTDTQYF. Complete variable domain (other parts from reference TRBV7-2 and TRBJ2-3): GAGVSQSPSNKVTEKGKDVELRCDPISGHTALYWYRQSLGQGLEFLIYFQGNSAPDKSGLPSDRFSAERTGGSVSTLTIQRTQQEDSAVYLCAGTGPRTDTQYFGPGTRLTVL.

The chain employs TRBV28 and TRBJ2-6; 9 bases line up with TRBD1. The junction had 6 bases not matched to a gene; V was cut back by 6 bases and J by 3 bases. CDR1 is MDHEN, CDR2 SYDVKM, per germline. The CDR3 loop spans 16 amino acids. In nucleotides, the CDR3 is TGTGCCAGCAGCCCGGGACAGGGAGGTGGGGCCAACGTCCTGACTTTC. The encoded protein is CASSPGQGGGANVLTF.

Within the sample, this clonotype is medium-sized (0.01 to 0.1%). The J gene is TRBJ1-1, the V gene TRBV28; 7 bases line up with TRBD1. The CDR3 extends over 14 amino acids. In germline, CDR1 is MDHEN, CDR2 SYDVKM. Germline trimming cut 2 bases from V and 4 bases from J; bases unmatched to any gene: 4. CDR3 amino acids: CASSLHQGVTEAFF. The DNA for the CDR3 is TGTGCCAGCAGTTTACACCAGGGGGTCACTGAAGCTTTCTTT.

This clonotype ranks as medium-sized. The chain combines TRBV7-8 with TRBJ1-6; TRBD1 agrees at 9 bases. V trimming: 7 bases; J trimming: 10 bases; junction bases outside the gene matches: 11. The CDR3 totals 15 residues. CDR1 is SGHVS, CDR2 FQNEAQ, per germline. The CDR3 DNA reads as TGTGCCAGCACTCCAGGCGGGACAGGGAACTCACCCCTCCACTTT. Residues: CASTPGGTGNSPLHF.

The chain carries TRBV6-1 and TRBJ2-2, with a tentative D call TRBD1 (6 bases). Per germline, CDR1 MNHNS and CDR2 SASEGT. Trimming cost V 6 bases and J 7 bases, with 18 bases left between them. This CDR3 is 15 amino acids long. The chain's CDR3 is CASRSVETGLGELFF. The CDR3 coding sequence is TGTGCCAGCAGATCCGTGGAGACAGGCCTCGGGGAGCTGTTTTTT.

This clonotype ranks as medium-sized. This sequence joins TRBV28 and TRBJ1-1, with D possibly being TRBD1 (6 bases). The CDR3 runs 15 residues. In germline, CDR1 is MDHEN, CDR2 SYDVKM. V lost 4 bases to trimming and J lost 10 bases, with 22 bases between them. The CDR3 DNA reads TGTGCCAGCAGTTCCCCCAATCCTACAGGGAAGGGAGCTTTCTTT. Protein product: CASSSPNPTGKGAFF.

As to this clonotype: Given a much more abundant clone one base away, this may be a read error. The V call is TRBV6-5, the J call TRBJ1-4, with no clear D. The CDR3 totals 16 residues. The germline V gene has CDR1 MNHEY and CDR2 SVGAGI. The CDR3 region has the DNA TGTGCCAGCAGTTACTCGTTTTGGGAAGTTGGTGAAAAACTGTCTTTT. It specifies CASSYSFWEVGEKLSF.

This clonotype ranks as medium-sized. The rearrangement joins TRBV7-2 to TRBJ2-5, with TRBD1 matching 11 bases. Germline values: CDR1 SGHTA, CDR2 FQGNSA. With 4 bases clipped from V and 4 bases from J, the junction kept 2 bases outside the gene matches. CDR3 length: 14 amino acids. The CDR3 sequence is CASSSGTGGETQYF. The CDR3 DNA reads TGTGCCAGCAGCTCCGGGACAGGGGGAGAGACCCAGTACTTC.

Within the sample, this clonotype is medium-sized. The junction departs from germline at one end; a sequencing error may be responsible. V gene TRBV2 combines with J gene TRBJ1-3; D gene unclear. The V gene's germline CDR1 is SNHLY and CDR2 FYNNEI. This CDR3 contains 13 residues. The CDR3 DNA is TGTGCCAGCATTGAAGGACGGGGAAACACCATATATTTT. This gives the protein CASIEGRGNTIYF.